Following are 6 T cell receptor beta chains from one sample sequenced in a study of cytomegalovirus exposure and HLA in healthy donors. Primers included in the PCR were 60 Vbeta and 13 Jbeta primers. TCRdb's table, derived via immunoSEQ multiplex PCR, lists solely in-frame clones and lacks some. Of about 75,000 clones listed, more than 65% are singletons. Input material: PBMCs. The receptor set was obtained from a man aged 65 to 85 in good health and CMV-seropositive.

To note about this clone: The junction and the germline gene differ at one end; a read error may be behind it. DNA for the CDR3: TGTGCCGGCAGCCCTACAACTAGCGGGAGGGCGAGCTCCTACGAGCAGTACTTC. Amino acids: CAGSPTTSGRASSYEQYF. The chain is built from TRBV9 and TRBJ2-7; 13 nucleotides match TRBD2. Looked up from germline, CDR1 is SGDLS and CDR2 is YYNGEE. The CDR3 is 18 amino acids.

The chain is built from TRBV25-1 and TRBJ1-1, with D possibly matching TRBD1 (6 bases). CDR1 and CDR2 (germline): MGHDK, SYGVNS. The CDR3 extends over 16 amino acids. Trimming cost V 8 bases and J 1 base, with 20 bases left between them. CDR3 sequence: CASSPWGQGENTEAFF. As DNA, the CDR3 is TGTGCCAGCTCCCCATGGGGGCAGGGAGAGAACACTGAAGCTTTCTTT.

The chain couples TRBV5-1 to TRBJ2-7, with D maybe TRBD1 (5 bases). The CDR3 length is 13 residues. V lost 0 bases to trimming and J lost 6 bases, with 10 bases between them. The germline CDR1 and CDR2 sequences are SGHRS and YFSETQ. DNA for the CDR3: TGCGCCAGCAGCTTGGAGCAGGGTGGCGAGCAGTACTTC. This encodes CASSLEQGGEQYF. The full variable domain, in which reference TRBV5-1 and TRBJ2-7 provide the parts outside the CDR3, is KAGVTQTPRYLIKTRGQQVTLSCSPISGHRSVSWYQQTPGQGLQFLFEYFSETQRNKGNFPGRFSGRQFSNSRSEMNVSTLELGDSALYLCASSLEQGGEQYFGPGTRLTVT.

There are a few counts of this clone. The V call is TRBV5-4, the J call TRBJ2-7; 7 bases agree with TRBD1. Germline values: CDR1 SGHNT, CDR2 YYREEE (reference sequence). CDR3 size: 14 residues. The trim removed 4 bases at V and 2 bases at J, leaving 6 bases unmatched. CDR3 nucleotides: TGTGCCAGCAGCCTCCGGGACAGCCCCTACGAGCAGTACTTC. Translating gives CASSLRDSPYEQYF.

The chain is built from TRBV7-2 and TRBJ2-7; tentatively, D is TRBD1 (5 bases). This CDR3 is built from 14 residues. Trimming shortened V by 1 base and J by 5 bases, and 12 bases separated the two germline ends. The germline CDR1 and CDR2 sequences are SGHTA and FQGNSA. CDR3 bases: TGTGCCAGCAGCTTAGTTGATAGGGGCCACGAGCAGTACTTC. It translates to CASSLVDRGHEQYF.

This clone was detected a few times. The rearrangement links TRBV6-5 to TRBJ1-5; possibly TRBD1 for D (5 bases). The length of the CDR3 is 14 residues. Trimming removed 5 bases from V and 7 bases from J, with 15 bases in between. Germline V gene sequence: CDR1 MNHEY, CDR2 SVGAGI. The CDR3, as DNA: TGTGCCAGCAGTCGGGAGGGGTCCGAGCAGCCCCAGCATTTT. It codes for CASSREGSEQPQHF.